These 7 T cell receptor beta chains were all obtained from the same sample, sequenced in a study of blood T cell repertoires in COVID-19. Measured with immunoSEQ multiplex PCR; TCRdb has only the in-frame clones, and not every one. In the table there are over 250,000 clones, 65% to 90% of which are singletons. The material sequenced was peripheral blood. Source of these receptors: a human donor in a cohort sampled during active COVID-19.

V and J are TRBV11-2 and TRBJ2-7, with 12 bases identical to TRBD2. With V trimmed by 5 bases and J by 5 bases, 7 bases remained unmatched. Germline V gives CDR1 SGHAT, CDR2 FQNNGV. The CDR3 spans 15 residues. The CDR3 DNA is TGTGCCAGCAGCCCCCTAGCGGGAGGGGGGAACGAGCAGTACTTC. Encoded protein: CASSPLAGGGNEQYF.

The rearrangement joins TRBV7-2 to TRBJ2-5; the match to TRBD2 covers 14 bases. The CDR3 spans 17 residues. Germline values: CDR1 SGHTA, CDR2 FQGNSA. The V and J ends lost 2 bases and 6 bases, in that order; junction bases with no gene match: 8. CDR3: CASSLWTSGRIGKTQYF. The CDR3 DNA sequence: TGTGCCAGCAGCTTATGGACTAGCGGGAGGATCGGGAAGACCCAGTACTTC.

This clone was observed a handful of times. The V gene is TRBV9, the J gene TRBJ2-3; a weak D match, TRBD2 (6 bases). This CDR3 region has 16 residues. Trimming took off 0 bases at V and 5 bases at J, with 16 bases between the two ends. Per the germline V gene, CDR1 is SGDLS and CDR2 is YYNGEE. In DNA form, the CDR3 reads TGTGCCAGCAGCGTAGAACCGGGAGTGTTCGGAGATACGCAGTATTTT. Protein sequence: CASSVEPGVFGDTQYF.

With respect to this clone: Other DNA sequences in this sample translate to the same CDR3. The gene calls are TRBV5-1 and TRBJ1-3; 8 nucleotides align to TRBD1. This CDR3 is 14 amino acids long. Trimming at V came to 0 bases and at J to 4 bases, leaving 0 bases not matched to a gene. Per the germline V gene, CDR1 is SGHRS and CDR2 is YFSETQ. The chain's CDR3 is CASSLGQGGNTIYF. CDR3 nucleotide sequence: TGCGCCAGCAGCTTGGGACAGGGGGGAAACACCATATATTTT.

This clone was counted between two and nine times. The chain joins TRBV7-9 to TRBJ1-4; 8 bases align to TRBD1. The germline V gene encodes CDR1 SEHNR and CDR2 FQNEAQ (reference sequence). This CDR3 contains 14 residues. V was clipped by 5 bases and J by 8 bases; unmatched bases: 7. The CDR3 region has the DNA TGTGCCAGCAGCGCCGGGACAGGCCACGAAAAACTGTTTTTT. Its translation: CASSAGTGHEKLFF.

J is TRBJ2-2 and V is TRBV19, with 16 bases fitting TRBD2. Germline V gene sequence: CDR1 LNHDA, CDR2 SQIVND (reference sequence). The CDR3 has 19 amino acids. V lost 6 bases to trimming and J lost 1 base; unmatched junction nucleotides: 8. The CDR3 region is CASSPGTSGRALNTGELFF. The CDR3 DNA is TGTGCCAGTAGCCCGGGGACTAGCGGGAGGGCCTTGAACACCGGGGAGCTGTTTTTT.

J is TRBJ2-1 and V is TRBV7-6; TRBD2 matches 12 bases. This CDR3 is built from 16 residues. Trimming at V came to 3 bases and at J to 4 bases, leaving 4 bases not matched to a gene. The V gene's germline CDR1 is SGHVS and CDR2 FNYEAQ. CDR3 region: CASSFGLAGRYNEQFF. The CDR3 coding sequence is TGTGCCAGCAGCTTCGGACTAGCGGGACGATACAATGAGCAGTTCTTC.